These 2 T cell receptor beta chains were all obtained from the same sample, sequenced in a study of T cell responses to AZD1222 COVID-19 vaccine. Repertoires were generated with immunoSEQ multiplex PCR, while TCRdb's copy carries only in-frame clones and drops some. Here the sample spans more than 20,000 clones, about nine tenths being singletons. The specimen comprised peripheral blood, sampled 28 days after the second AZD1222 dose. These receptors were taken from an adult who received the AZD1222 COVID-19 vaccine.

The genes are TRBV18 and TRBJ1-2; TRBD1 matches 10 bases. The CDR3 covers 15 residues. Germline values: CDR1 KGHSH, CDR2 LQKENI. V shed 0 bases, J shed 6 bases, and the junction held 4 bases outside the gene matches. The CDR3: CASSPPGQGNDGYTF. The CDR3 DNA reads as TGTGCCAGCTCACCACCGGGACAGGGGAACGATGGCTACACCTTC.

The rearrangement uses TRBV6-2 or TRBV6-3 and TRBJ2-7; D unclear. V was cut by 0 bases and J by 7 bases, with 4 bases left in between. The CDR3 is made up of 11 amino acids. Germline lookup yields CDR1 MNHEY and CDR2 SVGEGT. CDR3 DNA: TGTGCCAGCAGTTACTCATGGGAGCAGTACTTC. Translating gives CASSYSWEQYF.